This is a list of T cell receptor beta chains from one sample in a study of blood T cell repertoires in COVID-19. Sequencing used immunoSEQ multiplex PCR; TCRdb keeps in-frame clones, though not all of them. The repertoire holds about 49,000 clones, with over 80% as singletons. The sequenced sample was peripheral blood. Receptor source: a woman older than 75 with COVID-19, enrolled during active disease. Each CDR3 is given with its conserved first and last residue. A D gene is named only where the DNA matches it firmly. Only part of the rows carry a size: once, few, many, or a class if the clone is expanded.

TRBJ1-4 - 15 - TRBV15 CATSRDSGRSEKLFF TGTGCCACCAGCAGAGATTCGGGGAGGAGTGAAAAACTGTTTTTT
TRBJ1-1 - 17 TRBD1 TRBV3-1/TRBV3-2 CASSQARTGAMNTEAFF TGTGCCAGCAGCCAAGCGCGAACAGGGGCTATGAACACTGAAGCTTTCTTT
TRBJ1-6 - 11 - TRBV2 CATNDVGPLHF TGTGCCACCAACGATGTGGGCCCCCTCCACTTT
TRBJ2-3 - 15 - TRBV19 CASSRQGLRTDTQYF TGTGCCAGTAGTCGGCAGGGGTTACGCACAGATACGCAGTATTTT
TRBJ1-5 - 14 - TRBV29-1 CSVAGGNSNQPQHF TGCAGCGTTGCTGGGGGGAATAGCAATCAGCCCCAGCATTTT
TRBJ2-2 - 16 TRBD1 TRBV5-6 CASSLFQGADTGELFF TGTGCCAGCAGCCTCTTTCAGGGGGCGGACACCGGGGAGCTGTTTTTT
TRBJ2-1 - 11 - TRBV11-2 CASGPHSGQFF TGTGCCAGCGGCCCTCATTCAGGGCAGTTCTTC
TRBJ1-5 few 13 - TRBV19 CASSIGAGGAQHF TGTGCCAGTAGTATTGGGGCCGGGGGAGCCCAGCATTTT
TRBJ2-7 - 15 TRBD2 TRBV3-1/TRBV3-2 CASSQGLAASYEQYF TGTGCCAGCAGCCAAGGACTAGCGGCCTCCTACGAGCAGTACTTC
TRBJ1-2 - 16 TRBD1 TRBV18 CASSLRKETGNYGYTF TGTGCCAGCTCCCTTAGAAAGGAGACAGGGAACTATGGCTACACCTTC
TRBJ2-6 - 15 TRBD1 TRBV28 CASRQQGAGANVLTF TGTGCCAGCAGACAACAGGGGGCTGGGGCCAACGTCCTGACTTTC
TRBJ1-5 - 14 TRBD1 TRBV19 CASTWTGDNQPQHF TGTGCCAGTACCTGGACAGGGGACAATCAGCCCCAGCATTTT
TRBJ2-6 - 16 - TRBV2 CASSGQGRAGANVLTF TGTGCCAGCAGCGGGCAGGGGCGGGCTGGGGCCAACGTCCTGACTTTC
TRBJ1-1 - 13 - TRBV14 CASSIGGNTEAFF TGTGCCAGCAGCATTGGAGGGAACACTGAAGCTTTCTTT
TRBJ2-2 few 17 TRBD1 TRBV18 CASSPPRGQSNTGELFF TGTGCCAGCTCACCACCTAGGGGACAGTCGAACACCGGGGAGCTGTTTTTT
TRBJ2-5 - 15 TRBD2 TRBV5-1 CASSLTTSGQETQYF TGCGCCAGCAGCTTAACGACTAGCGGACAAGAGACCCAGTACTTC
TRBJ1-6 few 14 TRBD1 TRBV5-1 CASSLGDRTSPLHF TGCGCCAGCAGCCTGGGGGACAGAACATCACCCCTCCACTTT
TRBJ2-7 - 15 TRBD2 TRBV7-2 CASSFIAGLAYEQYF TGTGCCAGCAGCTTTATAGCGGGGCTAGCCTACGAGCAGTACTTC
TRBJ1-4 - 15 - TRBV5-5 CASSITPATNEKLFF TGTGCCAGCAGCATCACCCCAGCAACTAATGAAAAACTGTTTTTT
TRBJ1-2 once 18 - TRBV5-1 CASSLVPPPDSSYRGYTF TGCGCCAGCAGCTTGGTCCCCCCCCCGGACAGCTCCTACAGGGGCTACACCTTC
TRBJ1-5 - 15 - TRBV18 CASSPISVRNQPQHF TGTGCCAGCTCACCGATCTCAGTGAGGAATCAGCCCCAGCATTTT
TRBJ1-3 - 16 - TRBV2 CASSPFGTHSGNTIYF TGTGCCAGCAGCCCTTTCGGGACACACTCTGGAAACACCATATATTTT
TRBJ1-6 few 20 - TRBV5-1 CASSLDSKRGPRQQNSPLHF TGCGCCAGCAGCTTGGATTCCAAAAGGGGCCCCCGACAGCAAAATTCACCCCTCCACTTT
TRBJ2-7 - 13 - TRBV30 CAWSGRVFYEQYF TGTGCCTGGAGTGGCAGGGTTTTCTACGAGCAGTACTTC
TRBJ2-1 - 13 TRBD1 TRBV24-1 CATSAGQPNEQFF TGTGCCACCAGTGCGGGACAGCCCAATGAGCAGTTCTTC
TRBJ1-5 - 15 - TRBV5-5 CASSPGQLSNQPQHF TGTGCCAGCAGCCCGGGACAACTTAGCAATCAGCCCCAGCATTTT
TRBJ2-7 - 12 - TRBV27 CASSSTSREQYF TGTGCCAGCAGTTCGACAAGCCGCGAGCAGTACTTC
TRBJ2-5 once 18 TRBD2 TRBV10-3 CAIRGGGASGKMSETQYF TGTGCCATCAGGGGAGGGGGGGCTAGCGGGAAGATGAGCGAGACCCAGTACTTC
TRBJ2-4 - 14 TRBD2 TRBV19 CASSRLAGEYIQYF TGTGCCAGTAGTAGGCTAGCGGGAGAGTACATTCAGTACTTC
TRBJ2-1 - 13 - TRBV19 CASSIDRGNEQFF TGTGCCAGTAGTATAGATCGGGGGAATGAGCAGTTCTTC
TRBJ1-4 - 14 TRBD1 TRBV28 CASSLRQGWEKLFF TGTGCCAGCAGTCTGAGACAGGGCTGGGAAAAACTGTTTTTT
TRBJ1-1 - 15 TRBD1 TRBV6-1 CASSERGRRGTEAFF TGTGCCAGCAGTGAAAGGGGGCGACGAGGGACTGAAGCTTTCTTT
TRBJ1-1 few 12 - TRBV5-5 CASRALNTEAFF TGTGCCAGCAGAGCGTTGAACACTGAAGCTTTCTTT
TRBJ1-2 - 15 TRBD1 TRBV15 CATSRDYPGQGGYTF TGTGCCACCAGCAGAGATTACCCGGGACAGGGTGGCTACACCTTC
TRBJ2-1 - 14 TRBD1 TRBV28 CASRLDRVVNEQFF TGTGCCAGCAGGCTTGACAGGGTAGTTAATGAGCAGTTCTTC
TRBJ1-2 - 16 - TRBV28 CASSLGQVRLNYGYTF TGTGCCAGCAGTTTAGGGCAGGTTCGCCTAAACTATGGCTACACCTTC
TRBJ2-2 - 16 - TRBV5-4 CASSLGAMRDTGELFF TGTGCCAGCAGCTTGGGTGCGATGCGGGACACCGGGGAGCTGTTTTTT
TRBJ2-2 - 16 TRBD1 TRBV5-8 CASSPGQGAVTGELFF TGTGCCAGCAGCCCGGGACAGGGTGCGGTCACCGGGGAGCTGTTTTTT
TRBJ2-1 - 13 - TRBV29-1 CSVTAGAYNEQFF TGCAGCGTTACGGCAGGCGCTTACAATGAGCAGTTCTTC
TRBJ2-3 - 12 - TRBV12-3/TRBV12-4 CASSPRADTQYF TGTGCCAGCAGCCCCCGGGCAGATACGCAGTATTTT
TRBJ1-1 few 14 - TRBV11-2 CASSLVSGKREAFF TGTGCCAGCAGCTTAGTGTCCGGGAAGAGGGAAGCTTTCTTT
TRBJ2-1 few 16 TRBD2 TRBV7-6 CASSPNGLAGVREQFF TGTGCCAGCAGCCCGAACGGACTAGCGGGAGTACGTGAGCAGTTCTTC
TRBJ1-1 - 15 TRBD1 TRBV6-5 CASITGQGAGTEAFF TGTGCCAGTATAACAGGACAGGGTGCCGGCACTGAAGCTTTCTTT
TRBJ2-1 - 16 TRBD2 TRBV18 CASSPPLLAGHNEQFF TGTGCCAGCTCACCACCGTTACTAGCGGGGCACAATGAGCAGTTCTTC
TRBJ2-7 once 14 - TRBV6-5 CASSSNVGTLEQYF TGTGCCAGCAGCAGTAATGTCGGGACACTCGAGCAGTACTTC
TRBJ1-3 - 15 - TRBV5-1 CASSLGSTSGNTIYF TGCGCCAGCAGCTTGGGGAGCACCTCTGGAAACACCATATATTTT
TRBJ2-4 - 14 TRBD2 TRBV6-5 CASTYSGRGDIQYF TGTGCCAGCACCTATAGCGGGAGGGGGGACATTCAGTACTTC
TRBJ1-1 - 14 - TRBV19 CASSPVSAVTEAFF TGTGCCAGTAGTCCGGTGTCGGCGGTCACTGAAGCTTTCTTT
TRBJ1-6 - 14 - TRBV5-1 CASSSGMADSPLHF TGCGCCAGCAGTTCCGGGATGGCGGATTCACCCCTCCACTTT
TRBJ2-3 - 17 TRBD2 TRBV10-3 CAISVAGEATSTDTQYF TGTGCCATCAGTGTAGCGGGAGAGGCGACTAGCACAGATACGCAGTATTTT